The clone carrying this T cell receptor (beta chain) came up once. The target antigen is unknown. V lost 3 bases to trimming and J lost 1 base; unmatched junction nucleotides: 7. CDR1 is SGHRS and CDR2 is YFSETQ in the germline V gene. This CDR3 region has 15 residues. PCR primers comprised 60 Vbeta and 13 Jbeta primers. Produced via immunoSEQ multiplex PCR; TCRdb's table is partial and in-frame only. The table shows over 200,000 clones, with 82% occurring only once. These data are taken from a study of cytomegalovirus exposure and HLA in healthy donors. The study, taken as a whole, reports: The presence/absence work took it that sequencing depth was about the same across donors.

This clonotype was obtained from a middle-aged woman in good health and CMV-seropositive. The chain carries TRBV5-1 and TRBJ2-7, with 7 bases matching TRBD1. Sequences were obtained from PBMCs. The CDR3 reads CASSSQGFGSYEQYF. The CDR3 DNA reads TGCGCCAGCAGCTCACAGGGGTTTGGTTCCTACGAGCAGTACTTC.